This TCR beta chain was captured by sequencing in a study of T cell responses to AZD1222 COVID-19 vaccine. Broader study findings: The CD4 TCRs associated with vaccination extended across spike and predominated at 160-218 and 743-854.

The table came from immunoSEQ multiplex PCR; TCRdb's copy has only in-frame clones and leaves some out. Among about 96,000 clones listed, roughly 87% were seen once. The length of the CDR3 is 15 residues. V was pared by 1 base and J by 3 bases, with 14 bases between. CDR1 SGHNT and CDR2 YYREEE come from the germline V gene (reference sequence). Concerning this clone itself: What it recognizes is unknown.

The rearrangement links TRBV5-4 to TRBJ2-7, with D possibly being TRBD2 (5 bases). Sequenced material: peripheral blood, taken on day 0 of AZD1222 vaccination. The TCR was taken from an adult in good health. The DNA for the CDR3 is TGTGCCAGCAGCTTGTCGGGGTCTATTAACTACGAGCAGTACTTC. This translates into CASSLSGSINYEQYF.